This T cell receptor beta chain was obtained from a study of T cells in Graves' hyperthyroidism and ophthalmopathy. What was amplified from RNA transcripts were TCR beta CDR3 regions. In the first-round RT-PCR of the TCR CDR3, the HTBI primer set was used. MiXCR, run by TCRdb on the multiplex PCR reads, gives a single entry per CDR3 protein. The sample consists of about 840,000 distinct CDR3 sequences, 35% to 45% of them appearing once. The CDR3 spans 13 residues. Germline CDR1 SQVTM, CDR2 ANQGSEA. The ends lost 7 bases at V and 1 base at J; junction bases unmatched: 5. This receptor was identified in a man younger than 30 with Graves' hyperthyroidism. The chain is built from TRBV29-1 and TRBJ2-5, with 8 bases lining up with TRBD2. The specimen sequenced was blood. The CDR3 region has the DNA TGCAGCGGGACTAGCAGCTCCCAAGAGACCCAGTACTTC. Protein product: CSGTSSSQETQYF.